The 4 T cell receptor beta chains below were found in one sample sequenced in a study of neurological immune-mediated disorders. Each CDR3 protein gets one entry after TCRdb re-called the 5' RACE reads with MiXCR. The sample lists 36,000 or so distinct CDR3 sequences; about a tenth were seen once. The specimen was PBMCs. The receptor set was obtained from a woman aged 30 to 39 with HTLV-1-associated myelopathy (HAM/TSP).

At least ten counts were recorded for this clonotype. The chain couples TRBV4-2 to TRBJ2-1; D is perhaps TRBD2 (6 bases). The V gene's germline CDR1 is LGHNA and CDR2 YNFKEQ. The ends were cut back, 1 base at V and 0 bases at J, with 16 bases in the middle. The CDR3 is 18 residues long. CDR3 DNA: TGTGCCAGCAGCCAAGGAGACGTTTGGGAGGACTCCTACAATGAGCAGTTCTTC. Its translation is CASSQGDVWEDSYNEQFF.

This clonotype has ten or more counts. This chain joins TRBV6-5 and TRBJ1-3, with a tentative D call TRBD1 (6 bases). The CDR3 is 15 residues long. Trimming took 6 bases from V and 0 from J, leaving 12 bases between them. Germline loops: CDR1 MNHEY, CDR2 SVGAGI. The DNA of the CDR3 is TGTGCCAGCAGAGGACAGATGAGCTCTGGAAACACCATATATTTT. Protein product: CASRGQMSSGNTIYF.

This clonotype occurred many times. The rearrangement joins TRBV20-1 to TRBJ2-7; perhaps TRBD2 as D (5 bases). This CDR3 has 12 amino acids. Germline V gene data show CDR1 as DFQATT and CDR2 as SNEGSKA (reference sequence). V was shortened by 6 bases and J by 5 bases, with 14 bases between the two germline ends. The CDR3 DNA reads TGCAGTGCCGGAAGAGGAGGAGACGAGCAGTACTTC. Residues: CSAGRGGDEQYF.

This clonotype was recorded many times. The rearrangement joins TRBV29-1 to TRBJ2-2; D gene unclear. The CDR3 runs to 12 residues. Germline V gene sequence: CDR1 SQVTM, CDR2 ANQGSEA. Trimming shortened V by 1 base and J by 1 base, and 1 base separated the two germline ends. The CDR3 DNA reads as TGCAGCGTTGAAGGGAACACCGGGGAGCTGTTTTTT. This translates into CSVEGNTGELFF.